The 14 T cell receptor beta chains given below trace back to one sample, sequenced in a study of sequential checkpoint blockade in melanoma. The sample's treatment: randomized to nivolumab then ipilimumab (arm A) or the reverse (arm B). TCRdb's copy holds only in-frame clones and misses some; the assay was immunoSEQ multiplex PCR. The sample has fewer than 35,000 clones; over 60% are singletons. Specimen: CD8+ T cells sorted from blood (inferred from file names), collected from a patient given nivolumab and ipilimumab in sequence. These receptors were collected from a human donor with melanoma.

The V call is TRBV28, the J call TRBJ1-5; a possible D gene is TRBD1 (5 bases). This CDR3 region has 13 residues. Trimming took 6 bases from V and 8 from J, leaving 14 bases between them. Germline V gives CDR1 MDHEN, CDR2 SYDVKM. The CDR3 protein is CASRIGGFEPQHF. The CDR3 DNA follows: TGTGCCAGCAGAATCGGGGGATTCGAGCCCCAGCATTTT.

V and J are TRBV18 and TRBJ2-7, with 8 bases lining up with TRBD2. The V and J ends lost 4 bases and 0 bases, in that order; junction bases with no gene match: 8. Per the germline V gene, CDR1 is KGHSH and CDR2 is LQKENI. CDR3 length equals 16 residues. The CDR3 loop reads CASSRPTGGASYEQYF. As DNA, the CDR3 is TGTGCCAGCTCACGGCCGACGGGGGGGGCCTCCTACGAGCAGTACTTC.

The chain uses TRBV4-1 and TRBJ2-1, with D tentatively TRBD2 (6 bases). The CDR3 has 14 amino acids. The ends were cut back, 2 bases at V and 7 bases at J, with 12 bases in the middle. CDR1 MGHRA and CDR2 YSYEKL come from the germline V gene. This CDR3 reads CASSQPLAENEQFF. DNA for the CDR3: TGCGCCAGCAGCCAACCTTTAGCGGAAAATGAGCAGTTCTTC.

The chain carries TRBV6-1 and TRBJ2-2; D possibly corresponds to TRBD2 (5 bases). This CDR3 contains 13 residues. The ends were cut back, 4 bases at V and 5 bases at J, with 8 bases in the middle. Germline CDR1 is MNHNS and CDR2 is SASEGT. The CDR3 region is CASSGRETGELFF. The CDR3 region has the DNA TGTGCCAGCAGTGGCCGGGAAACCGGGGAGCTGTTTTTT.

The chain carries TRBV6-1 and TRBJ2-7, with a weak D call TRBD1 (6 bases). The CDR3 has 14 residues. CDR1 is MNHNS, CDR2 SASEGT, per germline. Deletions cut 7 bases from V and 5 bases from J, with 18 bases between. CDR3 DNA sequence: TGTGCCAGCACTCATACTACAGGGCACGACGAGCAGTACTTC. As protein: CASTHTTGHDEQYF.

The rearrangement links TRBV15 to TRBJ2-7; 8 positions match TRBD1. The CDR3 is 15 amino acids. CDR1 is LNHNV, CDR2 YYDKDF, per germline (reference sequence). With 1 base clipped from V and 4 bases from J, the junction kept 6 bases outside the gene matches. CDR3 DNA sequence: TGTGCCACCAGCAGAGCTGACAGGGGTTTATACGAGCAGTACTTC. This encodes CATSRADRGLYEQYF.

As DNA, the CDR3 is TGCGCCAGCAGCCTAACTAGCGGGTACAACTCCTACAATGAGCAGTTCTTC. Residues: CASSLTSGYNSYNEQFF. The chain links TRBV4-3 to TRBJ2-1; 9 bases are a match to TRBD2. The CDR3 totals 17 residues. CDR1 and CDR2 from the germline V gene are LGHNA and YSLEER. J lost 0 bases, V lost 4 bases, and 7 bases had no gene match.

V is TRBV5-1 and J is TRBJ2-1, with D possibly matching TRBD2 (6 bases). Germline CDR1 SGHRS, CDR2 YFSETQ. CDR3 size: 17 residues. Trimming cost V 1 base and J 0 bases, with 14 bases left between them. The CDR3 loop reads CASSLKGSGSSYNEQFF. The CDR3 DNA is TGCGCCAGCAGCTTGAAGGGTAGCGGTAGCTCCTACAATGAGCAGTTCTTC.

The genes are TRBV7-9 and TRBJ2-5; a weak D match, TRBD2 (6 bases). CDR1 and CDR2 (germline): SEHNR, FQNEAQ (reference sequence). The CDR3 totals 12 residues. Trimming took off 4 bases at V and 5 bases at J, with 8 bases between the two ends. The DNA of the CDR3 is TGTGCCAGCAGCTCGGAGGGGGAGACCCAGTACTTC. Amino acid sequence: CASSSEGETQYF.

This clone showed up just a few times. The chain recombines TRBV21-1 with TRBJ2-1; the D segment call TRBD2 is taken from the table without a DNA check. TRBV21-1 is an annotated pseudogene. The CDR3 covers 16 residues. CDR3 residues: CASSQDPSVFYNEQFF. CDR3 nucleotide sequence: TGTGCCAGCAGCCAGGACCCTAGCGTTTTCTACAATGAGCAGTTCTTC.

The chain is built from TRBV6-1 and TRBJ1-1; the D is unclear. Deletions cut 0 bases from V and 1 base from J, with 6 bases between. CDR3 size: 14 residues. Germline V gene sequence: CDR1 MNHNS, CDR2 SASEGT. The CDR3 protein is CASSEAGENTEAFF. The CDR3, as DNA: TGTGCCAGCAGTGAAGCCGGTGAGAACACTGAAGCTTTCTTT.

The CDR3 DNA sequence: TGTGCCAGCAGCTCCCGGTGGGCAGGGGAGAGCTATGGCTACACCTTC. This sequence encodes CASSSRWAGESYGYTF. The chain couples TRBV9 to TRBJ1-2, with a possible D match to TRBD1 (6 bases). V dropped 4 bases and J dropped 4 bases, with 20 bases sitting between them. CDR1 is SGDLS, CDR2 YYNGEE, per germline. The CDR3 consists of 16 residues.

As concerns this clone: The sample has other DNA sequences that encode this CDR3 too. V and J are TRBV15 and TRBJ1-1; no definite D call. The CDR3 is 13 residues long. Trimming pared 0 bases from V and 8 bases from J, leaving 10 bases between. Per the germline V gene, CDR1 is LNHNV and CDR2 is YYDKDF (reference sequence). In DNA, the CDR3 is TGTGCCACCAGCAGAGATCGGGGAACCGAAGCTTTCTTT. Translated, it gives CATSRDRGTEAFF.

DNA for the CDR3: TGTGCCAGCAGCTTGGGGGGAGGCAATGAGCAGTTCTTC. This codes for CASSLGGGNEQFF. The chain uses TRBV7-3 and TRBJ2-1; a possible D gene is TRBD2 (6 bases). This CDR3 spans 13 amino acids. Germline CDR1 SGHTA, CDR2 FQGTGA. The ends were cut back, 3 bases at V and 6 bases at J, with 9 bases in the middle. Variable domain in full (rest from reference TRBV7-3 and TRBJ2-1): GAGVSQTPSNKVTEKGKYVELRCDPISGHTALYWYRQSLGQGPEFLIYFQGTGAADDSGLPNDRFFAVRPEGSVSTLKIQRTERGDSAVYLCASSLGGGNEQFFGPGTRLTVL.